Listed below are T cell receptor beta chains from one sample, sequenced in a study of blood T cell repertoires in COVID-19. Using immunoSEQ multiplex PCR, the repertoire was profiled, and TCRdb retains in-frame clones only, with some absent. Of 60,000 to 95,000 clones listed, roughly 87% are singletons. Sequencing was carried out using peripheral blood. Receptors originate from a woman aged 45-65 years with acute or convalescent COVID-19. CDR3s include the opening cysteine and the closing phenylalanine or tryptophan. A D gene is named only where the DNA matches it firmly.

TRBV7-6	NA	16	TRBJ1-4	CASSRQAGSTNEKLFF	TGTGCCAGCAGCCGCCAGGCAGGTTCAACTAATGAAAAACTGTTTTTT
TRBV6-5	NA	13	TRBJ1-1	CASRVTVNTEAFF	TGTGCCAGCAGAGTAACAGTGAACACTGAAGCTTTCTTT
TRBV11-2	TRBD1	16	TRBJ1-2	CASSSHRTGGAIGYTF	TGTGCCAGCAGCTCCCATCGGACAGGGGGCGCGATCGGCTACACCTTC
TRBV2	TRBD1	15	TRBJ2-3	CASSERTGTTDTQYF	TGTGCCAGCAGTGAACGGACAGGGACCACAGATACGCAGTATTTT
TRBV5-1	NA	15	TRBJ1-2	CASSSTGFGEDGYTF	TGCGCCAGCAGCTCAACAGGGTTTGGCGAGGATGGCTACACCTTC
TRBV5-1	TRBD1	14	TRBJ2-1	CASSLDPGDREQFF	TGCGCCAGCAGCTTGGATCCGGGGGACAGGGAGCAGTTCTTC
TRBV6-6	NA	14	TRBJ1-6	CASSLVVDNSPLHF	TGTGCCAGCAGTTTAGTTGTAGATAATTCACCCCTCCACTTT
TRBV7-3	NA	16	TRBJ1-2	CASSSQPRPGDGGYTF	TGTGCCAGCAGCTCCCAACCGCGACCAGGGGACGGTGGCTACACCTTC
TRBV7-3	NA	16	TRBJ1-1	CASSLGPGWVYTEAFF	TGTGCCAGCAGCTTAGGGCCAGGCTGGGTGTACACTGAAGCTTTCTTT
TRBV2	NA	11	TRBJ2-1	CASRGDNEQFF	TGTGCCAGCAGAGGAGACAATGAGCAGTTCTTC